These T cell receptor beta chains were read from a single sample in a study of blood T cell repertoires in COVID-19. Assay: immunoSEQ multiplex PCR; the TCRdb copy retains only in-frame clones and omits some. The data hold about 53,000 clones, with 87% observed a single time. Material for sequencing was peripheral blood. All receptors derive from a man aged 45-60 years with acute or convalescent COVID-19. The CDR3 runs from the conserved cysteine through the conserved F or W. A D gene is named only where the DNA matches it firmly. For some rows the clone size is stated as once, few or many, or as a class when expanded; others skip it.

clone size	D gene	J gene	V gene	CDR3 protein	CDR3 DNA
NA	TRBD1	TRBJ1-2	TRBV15	CATSPRGDYGYTF	TGTGCCACCAGCCCCAGGGGGGACTATGGCTACACCTTC
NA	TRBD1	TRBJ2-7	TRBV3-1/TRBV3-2	CASSQQPGQGYEQYF	TGTGCCAGCAGCCAACAACCGGGACAGGGTTACGAGCAGTACTTC
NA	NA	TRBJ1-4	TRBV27	CASSTGRSNEKLFF	TGTGCCAGCAGTACTGGTCGCTCAAATGAAAAACTGTTTTTT
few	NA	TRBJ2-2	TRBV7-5	CARSRAGTSEGAGELFF	TGTGCCAGAAGCCGGGCCGGGACTAGCGAGGGGGCCGGGGAGCTGTTTTTT
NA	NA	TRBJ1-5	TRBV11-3	CAREAGGGNQPQHF	TGTGCCAGAGAGGCAGGAGGCGGCAATCAGCCCCAGCATTTT
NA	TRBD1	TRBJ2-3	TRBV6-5	CASRSGQGLDTQYF	TGTGCCAGCAGAAGTGGACAGGGGCTAGATACGCAGTATTTT
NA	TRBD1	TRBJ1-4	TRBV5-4	CASSLRQGRGEKLFF	TGTGCCAGCAGCTTGAGACAGGGGAGAGGTGAAAAACTGTTTTTT
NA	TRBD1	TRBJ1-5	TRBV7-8	CASSLRDRWENSNQPQHF	TGTGCCAGCAGCTTAAGGGACAGGTGGGAGAATAGCAATCAGCCCCAGCATTTT
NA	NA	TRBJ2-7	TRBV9	CASSFGGDSAYEQYF	TGTGCCAGCAGCTTTGGTGGGGACTCCGCCTACGAGCAGTACTTC
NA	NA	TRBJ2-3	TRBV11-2	CASSALTDTQYF	TGTGCCAGCAGCGCACTTACAGATACGCAGTATTTT
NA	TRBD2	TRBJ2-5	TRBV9	CASSVGVAGGLETQYF	TGTGCCAGCAGCGTAGGGGTAGCGGGAGGTCTAGAGACCCAGTACTTC
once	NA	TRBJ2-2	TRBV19	CASITEGYSTGELFF	TGTGCCAGTATCACGGAGGGTTATAGCACCGGGGAGCTGTTTTTT
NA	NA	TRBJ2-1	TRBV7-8	CASSLVVGGTSYNEQFF	TGTGCCAGCAGCTTAGTGGTGGGAGGAACCTCCTACAATGAGCAGTTCTTC
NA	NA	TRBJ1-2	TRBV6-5	CASSPGYGYTF	TGTGCCAGCAGTCCAGGGTATGGCTACACCTTC
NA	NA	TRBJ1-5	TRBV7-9	CASSQTVGNQPQHF	TGTGCCAGCAGCCAAACTGTGGGCAATCAGCCCCAGCATTTT
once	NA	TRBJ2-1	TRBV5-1	CASYPGPGNEQFF	TGCGCCAGCTACCCGGGCCCGGGGAATGAGCAGTTCTTC
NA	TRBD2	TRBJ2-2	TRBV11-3	CASSSGLAGLPATGELFF	TGTGCCAGCAGCTCGGGACTAGCGGGGCTACCCGCAACTGGGGAGCTGTTTTTT
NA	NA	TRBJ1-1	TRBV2	CASSELRDTEAFF	TGTGCCAGCAGTGAACTCCGGGACACTGAAGCTTTCTTT
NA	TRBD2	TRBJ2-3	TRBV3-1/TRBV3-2	CASSQTAGGDTQYF	TGTGCCAGCAGCCAAACAGCGGGAGGAGATACGCAGTATTTT
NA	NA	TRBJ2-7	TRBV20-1	CSARQTYEQYF	TGCAGTGCGAGACAGACCTACGAGCAGTACTTC
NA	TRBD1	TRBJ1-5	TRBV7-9	CASSTAGTGRNQPQHF	TGTGCCAGCAGCACAGCCGGGACAGGGCGCAATCAGCCCCAGCATTTT
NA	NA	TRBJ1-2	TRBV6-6	CASSPSYNYGYTF	TGTGCCAGCAGTCCTAGCTATAACTATGGCTACACCTTC
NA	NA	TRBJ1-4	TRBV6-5	CASSYGGEKLFF	TGTGCCAGCAGTTACGGGGGCGAAAAACTGTTTTTT
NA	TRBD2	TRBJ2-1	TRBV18	CASSRLAGSHEQFF	TGTGCCAGCTCGCGACTAGCAGGGTCTCATGAGCAGTTCTTC
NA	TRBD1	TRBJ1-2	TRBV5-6	CASSTDRGRRGYTF	TGTGCCAGCAGCACGGACAGGGGGCGAAGAGGCTACACCTTC
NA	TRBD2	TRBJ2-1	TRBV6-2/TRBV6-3	CASSFASGSYNEQFF	TGTGCCAGCAGTTTCGCTAGCGGTTCCTACAATGAGCAGTTCTTC
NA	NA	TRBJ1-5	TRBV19	CASSLDRYSNQPQHF	TGTGCCAGTAGTCTCGACAGGTATAGCAATCAGCCCCAGCATTTT
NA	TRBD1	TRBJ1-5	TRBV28	CATGQDYSNQPQHF	TGTGCCACCGGACAGGACTATAGCAATCAGCCCCAGCATTTT
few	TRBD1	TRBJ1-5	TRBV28	CASPRQGFGQPQHF	TGTGCCAGCCCTCGACAGGGTTTCGGACAGCCCCAGCATTTT
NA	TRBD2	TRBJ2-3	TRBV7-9	CASSLPLGLAESDTQYF	TGTGCCAGCAGCTTACCCTTGGGACTAGCGGAGTCGGATACGCAGTATTTT
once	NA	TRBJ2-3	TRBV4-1	CASSRGWRDTQYF	TGCGCCAGCAGCCGAGGATGGAGGGATACGCAGTATTTT
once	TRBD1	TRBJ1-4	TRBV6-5	CASSSGTGSEKLFF	TGTGCCAGCAGTTCCGGGACAGGGAGTGAAAAACTGTTTTTT
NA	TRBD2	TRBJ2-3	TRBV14	CASSQVASGGADTQYF	TGTGCCAGCAGCCAAGTAGCAAGCGGGGGGGCAGATACGCAGTATTTT
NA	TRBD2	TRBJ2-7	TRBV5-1	CASSASLAGGPYEQYF	TGCGCCAGCAGCGCTAGCCTAGCGGGAGGGCCCTACGAGCAGTACTTC
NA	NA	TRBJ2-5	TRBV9	CASSGGGGETQYF	TGTGCCAGCAGCGGCGGAGGAGGCGAGACCCAGTACTTC
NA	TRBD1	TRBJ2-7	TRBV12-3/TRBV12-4	CASSRTGYEQYF	TGTGCCAGCAGCCGGACAGGGTACGAGCAGTACTTC
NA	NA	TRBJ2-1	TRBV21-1	CASSNPGNEQFF	TGTGCCAGCAGCAATCCGGGGAATGAGCAGTTCTTC
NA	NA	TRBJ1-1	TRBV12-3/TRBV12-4	CASSLVTNEAFF	TGTGCCAGCAGTTTAGTTACAAATGAAGCTTTCTTT
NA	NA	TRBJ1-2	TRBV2	CASRRTEANYGYTF	TGTGCCAGCAGGAGAACGGAGGCTAACTATGGCTACACCTTC
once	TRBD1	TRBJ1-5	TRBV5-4	CASSRQGAGQPQHF	TGTGCCAGCAGCCGACAGGGGGCTGGCCAGCCCCAGCATTTT
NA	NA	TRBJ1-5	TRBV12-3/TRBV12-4	CASSLQGNQPQHF	TGTGCCAGCAGTTTACAGGGCAATCAGCCCCAGCATTTT
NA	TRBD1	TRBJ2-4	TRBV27	CASMADREVGLAKNIQYF	TGTGCCAGCATGGCGGACAGGGAGGTGGGCCTGGCCAAAAACATTCAGTACTTC
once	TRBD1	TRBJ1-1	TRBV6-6	CASSPPGQLPAGAFF	TGTGCCAGCAGTCCCCCGGGACAGCTTCCCGCGGGTGCTTTCTTT
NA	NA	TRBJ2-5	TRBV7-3	CASSLGGRETQYF	TGTGCCAGCTCCCTCGGGGGGCGAGAGACCCAGTACTTC
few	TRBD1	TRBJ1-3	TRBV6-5	CASSRTQGVGNTIYF	TGTGCCAGCAGCAGGACCCAGGGGGTAGGAAACACCATATATTTT
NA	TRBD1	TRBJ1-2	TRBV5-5	CASSGQGLNYGYTF	TGTGCCAGCAGCGGACAGGGACTGAACTATGGCTACACCTTC